This T cell receptor (beta chain) is from a study of Ad26.COV2.S vaccination and SARS-CoV-2 variants. There are 15 residues in the CDR3. The V and J ends lost 1 base and 3 bases respectively, with 13 bases between them. Looked up from germline, CDR1 is MNHNS and CDR2 is SASEGT. Clones were sequenced by immunoSEQ multiplex PCR, and TCRdb holds only the in-frame ones, with some missing. The sample carries 380,000 or so clones, 80% to 90% recorded once. Treatment: around 19 received Ad26.COV2.S at low or high dose, single or two shots; 5 received placebo; per-sample allocation not given. Collection of the samples took place on day 63 after the first injection of vaccine or placebo.

The origin of this receptor is a person between 18 and 59 years old who received the Ad26.COV2.S COVID-19 vaccine or a placebo. The sequencing used peripheral blood, collected in a trial of Ad26.COV2.S vaccine versus placebo. V usage is TRBV6-1 and J usage is TRBJ2-7, with TRBD1 as a possible D gene (5 bases). In DNA, the CDR3 is TGTGCCAGCAGTGAAGACTTGACAGACCGCTACGAGCAGTACTTC. Its protein is CASSEDLTDRYEQYF.